This is a list of T cell receptor beta chains from one sample in a study of blood T cell repertoires in COVID-19. Generated by immunoSEQ multiplex PCR, the TCRdb table keeps only in-frame clones and is missing some. The table records roughly 110,000 clones, 76% of them present only once. Sequencing was carried out using peripheral blood. Receptors originate from a man older than 75 with COVID-19, enrolled during active disease. Both conserved end residues are part of each CDR3. The D gene is left open where the match is weak. Clone size is stated in some rows and not others, as once, few, many or a class when expanded.

D gene	clone size	V gene	J gene	CDR3 DNA	CDR3 protein
.	.	TRBV9	TRBJ2-5	TGTGCCAGCAGCGTAGTTGGAGGGGGCGCAGAGACCCAGTACTTC	CASSVVGGGAETQYF
.	.	TRBV11-3	TRBJ1-1	TGTGCCAGCAGCTTAGCATGGAGCACTGAAGCTTTCTTT	CASSLAWSTEAFF
.	.	TRBV2	TRBJ2-2	TGTGCCAGCAGCAGAGACAGGAACACCGGGGAGCTGTTTTTT	CASSRDRNTGELFF
TRBD1	.	TRBV10-3	TRBJ2-5	TGTGCCATCAGTAAGGACAGGGAAGAGACCCAGTACTTC	CAISKDREETQYF
TRBD2	few	TRBV28	TRBJ2-7	TGTGCCAGCAGAGGGACTAGCGGGCGGTACGAGCAGTACTTC	CASRGTSGRYEQYF
TRBD1	.	TRBV2	TRBJ1-2	TGTGCCAGCAGTAATGGACAGGGCAGTCCAGGCTACACCTTC	CASSNGQGSPGYTF
.	.	TRBV11-2	TRBJ1-2	TGTGCCAGCAGCTCCACCTCCAGGGTGCGGGGATATGGCTACACCTTC	CASSSTSRVRGYGYTF
TRBD1	.	TRBV7-9	TRBJ1-6	TGTGCCAGCAGCGCCCGGGACAGGAGTAATTCACCCCTCCACTTT	CASSARDRSNSPLHF
.	.	TRBV12-3/TRBV12-4	TRBJ1-2	TGTGCCAGCAGTCTGGCAGACTTAGGTGGCTACACCTTC	CASSLADLGGYTF
TRBD1	.	TRBV19	TRBJ1-5	TGTGCCAGTAGTAGAACAGGGGGCTTCGGTCAGCCCCAGCATTTT	CASSRTGGFGQPQHF
TRBD1	.	TRBV5-1	TRBJ1-1	TGCGCCAGCAGCTTGGGTATACAGGGGAGTAGGAGCACTGAAGCTTTCTTT	CASSLGIQGSRSTEAFF
.	.	TRBV28	TRBJ2-3	TGTGCCAGCAGTTACAGGGTTAGCACAGATACGCAGTATTTT	CASSYRVSTDTQYF
TRBD2	.	TRBV5-1	TRBJ2-2	TGCGCCAGCAGGTCTGACCCGACTAGCGGGAGGACCGGGGAGCTGTTTTTT	CASRSDPTSGRTGELFF
.	.	TRBV10-3	TRBJ2-3	TGTGCCACTTCTAGCAGTTACACAGATACGCAGTATTTT	CATSSSYTDTQYF
.	.	TRBV6-5	TRBJ1-1	TGTGCCAGCAGTTTCACAGGGTACACTGAAGCTTTCTTT	CASSFTGYTEAFF
TRBD2	.	TRBV2	TRBJ2-1	TGTGCCAGCATTCGGAGGACTAGCGGGGGCAATGAGCAGTTCTTC	CASIRRTSGGNEQFF
TRBD1	.	TRBV24-1	TRBJ1-5	TGTGCCACCAGTGATGCGACAGGGGGCTTTCAGCCCCAGCATTTT	CATSDATGGFQPQHF
.	.	TRBV6-5	TRBJ1-1	TGTGCCAGCAGTTGGGCAGCTACAAGTATGAACACTGAAGCTTTCTTT	CASSWAATSMNTEAFF
.	.	TRBV5-1	TRBJ1-2	TGCGCCAGCAGCTCCGGCCCAGGGGCGGAGGGCTACACCTTC	CASSSGPGAEGYTF
TRBD2	.	TRBV13	TRBJ2-5	TGTGCCAGCAGCCAAACTGGGGGGGAGAATGGGGAGACCCAGTACTTC	CASSQTGGENGETQYF